A single sample is the source of the 17 T cell receptor beta chains below, sequenced in a study of graft-versus-host responses after intestinal transplantation. For these TCRs, the target antigens are not known. Sequenced by immunoSEQ multiplex PCR; TCRdb stores in-frame clones only, minus some. The sample includes roughly 130,000 clones, about nine tenths seen only once; the top ten take 0.19%. The source material was unstimulated CD4+ T cells sorted from spleen or lymph node cells, sampled before intestinal transplant. These receptors were taken from a human donor who received an intestinal transplant.

This chain joins TRBV28 and TRBJ1-5; D is uncertain. The CDR3 is 16 residues long. Germline loops: CDR1 MDHEN, CDR2 SYDVKM. Trimming removed 2 bases from V and 4 bases from J, with 15 bases in between. The CDR3 nucleotides read TGTGCCAGCAGTTTAACGGCAATGGGGAATAATCAGCCCCAGCATTTT. It yields the protein CASSLTAMGNNQPQHF. The full variable domain, rest sourced from reference TRBV28 and TRBJ1-5, is DVKVTQSSRYLVKRTGEKVFLECVQDMDHENMFWYRQDPGLGLRLIYFSYDVKMKEKGDIPEGYSVSREKKERFSLILESASTNQTSMYLCASSLTAMGNNQPQHFGDGTRLSIL.

CDR3 region: CASSIGGTGKETQYF. In nucleotides, the CDR3 is TGTGCCAGTAGTATAGGAGGGACAGGGAAAGAGACCCAGTACTTC. V usage is TRBV19 and J usage is TRBJ2-5; 9 positions match TRBD1. This CDR3 is built from 15 residues. J was trimmed by 3 bases and V by 1 base; bases with no gene match: 3. From germline, CDR1 is LNHDA and CDR2 SQIVND (reference sequence).

In nucleotides, the CDR3 is TGTGCCAGCAGTACTAGCGGGAGGTCCACCGGGGAGCTGTTTTTT. Translation: CASSTSGRSTGELFF. This sequence joins TRBV27 and TRBJ2-2, with 12 bases that match TRBD2. The length of the CDR3 is 15 residues. Germline lookup yields CDR1 MNHEY and CDR2 SMNVEV (reference sequence). V trimming: 5 bases; J trimming: 4 bases; junction bases outside the gene matches: 2.

Here the CDR3 reads CASSLWTGASETQYF. CDR3 DNA: TGTGCCAGCAGCTTATGGACAGGGGCAAGCGAGACCCAGTACTTC. V usage is TRBV5-4 and J usage is TRBJ2-5; 9 nucleotides agree with TRBD1. This CDR3 is 15 amino acids long. Losses at the gene ends were 2 bases for V and 5 bases for J; bases not matched to a gene: 7. CDR1 and CDR2 (germline): SGHNT, YYREEE (reference sequence).

The CDR3 DNA reads TGTGCCAGCGGGGGTTTGGGGGTAGCACGGGAGCAGTACTTC. Translation: CASGGLGVAREQYF. V usage is TRBV2 and J usage is TRBJ2-7; either TRBD1 or TRBD2 may supply D (5 bases each). The CDR3 is 14 amino acids. V was pared by 8 bases and J by 7 bases, with 21 bases between. CDR1 SNHLY and CDR2 FYNNEI come from the germline V gene. Together with reference TRBV2 and TRBJ2-7, the CDR3 gives the full variable domain: EPEVTQTPSHQVTQMGQEVILRCVPISNHLYFYWYRQILGQKVEFLVSFYNNEISEKSEIFDDQFSVERPDGSNFTLKIRSTKLEDSAMYFCASGGLGVAREQYFGPGTRLTVT.

CDR3 in amino acids: CASSNAGTLGNTIYF. The CDR3 nucleotides read TGTGCCAGCAGTAACGCCGGGACTCTGGGAAACACCATATATTTT. The chain recombines TRBV28 with TRBJ1-3; D might be TRBD1 (5 bases). The CDR3 contains 15 residues. The germline V gene encodes CDR1 MDHEN and CDR2 SYDVKM. The V end was cut by 5 bases, the J end by 4 bases, with 15 bases between.

This clone was seen just once. V gene TRBV5-5 combines with J gene TRBJ2-7, with a weak D call TRBD2 (6 bases). Germline CDR1 and CDR2: SGHKS and YYEKEE (reference sequence). V was pared by 0 bases and J by 1 base, with 11 bases between. This CDR3 has 15 residues. The DNA of the CDR3 is TGTGCCAGCAGCTTGGTCGGGGGAATATCCTACGAGCAGTACTTC. Translating gives CASSLVGGISYEQYF.

This chain connects TRBV9 to TRBJ2-1, with D hard to call. The V gene's germline CDR1 is SGDLS and CDR2 YYNGEE. The CDR3 length is 14 residues. V was cut by 0 bases and J by 7 bases, with 11 bases left in between. CDR3 nucleotides: TGTGCCAGCAGCGTAGCGGAGACAAGGAATGAGCAGTTCTTC. Amino acids: CASSVAETRNEQFF.

The V and J genes are TRBV6-4 and TRBJ2-1, with 11 bases aligning to TRBD2. The CDR3 runs 15 residues. The trim removed 4 bases at V and 9 bases at J, leaving 8 bases unmatched. Germline V gene data show CDR1 as MRHNA and CDR2 as SNTAGT. CDR3 in amino acids: CASSVLAGEVGEQFF. In DNA form, the CDR3 reads TGTGCCAGCAGTGTACTAGCGGGAGAGGTCGGTGAGCAGTTCTTC.

J is TRBJ1-1 and V is TRBV7-6; D perhaps matches TRBD1 (5 bases). The CDR3 is 13 amino acids. The germline V and J ends were trimmed by 5 bases and 3 bases, with 10 bases remaining between them. The V gene's germline CDR1 is SGHVS and CDR2 FNYEAQ. Here the CDR3 reads CASSRDSYTEAFF. The CDR3 region has the DNA TGTGCCAGCAGCCGAGACAGTTACACTGAAGCTTTCTTT.

The genes are TRBV28 and TRBJ2-3, with 7 bases fitting TRBD2. J gave up 0 bases and V 1 base, and 7 bases lay outside the gene matches. Germline CDR1 is MDHEN and CDR2 is SYDVKM. The CDR3 is made up of 17 amino acids. CDR3 DNA: TGTGCCAGCAGTTTATTCGGGCGGGAGTATAGCACAGATACGCAGTATTTT. It encodes CASSLFGREYSTDTQYF.

The chain uses TRBV10-2 and TRBJ2-3, with 8 positions matching TRBD2. Germline CDR1 reads WSHSY; CDR2 reads SAAADI. Unmatched junction bases numbered 5, after V lost 6 bases and J lost 0 bases. CDR3 size: 15 residues. For the CDR3, the DNA is TGCGCCAGCAGAAGAGCGGGAGAAAGCACAGATACGCAGTATTTT. Its protein is CASRRAGESTDTQYF.

This clone was detected only once. The chain links TRBV2 to TRBJ2-1; D is ambiguous. The V gene's germline CDR1 is SNHLY and CDR2 FYNNEI. The V gene lost 7 bases and the J gene lost 3 bases, with 19 bases spanning the gap. The CDR3 has 16 amino acids. The CDR3 region has the DNA TGTGCCAGCAAGGAAGAAGAGTTCCCCTTCTACAATGAGCAGTTCTTC. It codes for CASKEEEFPFYNEQFF. Full variable domain (remainder filled in from reference TRBV2 and TRBJ2-1): EPEVTQTPSHQVTQMGQEVILRCVPISNHLYFYWYRQILGQKVEFLVSFYNNEISEKSEIFDDQFSVERPDGSNFTLKIRSTKLEDSAMYFCASKEEEFPFYNEQFFGPGTRLTVL.

The V call is TRBV7-2, the J call TRBJ2-7; D remains unclear. Germline V gene data show CDR1 as SGHTA and CDR2 as FQGNSA. The CDR3 length is 15 residues. Trimming cost V 0 bases and J 0 bases, with 9 bases left between them. This CDR3 is CASSLAATSSYEQYF. The CDR3 DNA is TGTGCCAGCAGCTTAGCGGCTACCTCCTCCTACGAGCAGTACTTC.

The chain is built from TRBV30 and TRBJ2-7; TRBD2 matches at 7 bases. The CDR3 extends over 14 amino acids. V dropped 0 bases and J dropped 5; count of bases not matched to a gene: 7. CDR1 and CDR2 (germline): GTSNPN, SVGIG (reference sequence). DNA of the CDR3: TGTGCCTGGAGTGTACTTCGGGGGGAGAACGAGCAGTACTTC. This sequence encodes CAWSVLRGENEQYF.

The rearrangement uses TRBV6-5 and TRBJ1-6, with D unclear. CDR1 MNHEY and CDR2 SVGAGI come from the germline V gene. The CDR3 has 13 residues. V lost 8 bases, J lost 6 bases, and 11 bases lay in between. As DNA, the CDR3 is TGTGCCAGCCGCCGGGGTGGTAATTCACCCCTCCACTTT. Its translation: CASRRGGNSPLHF.

The V call is TRBV28, the J call TRBJ2-7; 9 bases fit TRBD1. Trimming cost V 5 bases and J 2 bases; bases outside gene matches: 4. The CDR3 is 14 residues long. Looked up from germline, CDR1 is MDHEN and CDR2 is SYDVKM. The CDR3: CASSIRDRAYEQYF. As DNA, the CDR3 is TGTGCCAGCAGTATCCGGGACAGGGCCTACGAGCAGTACTTC.